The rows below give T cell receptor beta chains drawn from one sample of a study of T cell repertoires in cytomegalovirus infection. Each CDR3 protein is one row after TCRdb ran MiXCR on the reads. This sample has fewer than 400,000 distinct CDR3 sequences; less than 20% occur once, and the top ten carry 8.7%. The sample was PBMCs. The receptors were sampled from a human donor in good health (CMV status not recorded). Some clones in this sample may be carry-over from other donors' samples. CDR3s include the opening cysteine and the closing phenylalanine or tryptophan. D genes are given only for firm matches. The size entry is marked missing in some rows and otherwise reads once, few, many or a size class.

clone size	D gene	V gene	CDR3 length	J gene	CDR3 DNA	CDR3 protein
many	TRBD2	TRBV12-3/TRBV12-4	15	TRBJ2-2	TGTGCCAGCTGGGGGGGGAGTTCAGTGGTGGGGGAGCTGTTTTTT	CASWGGSSVVGELFF
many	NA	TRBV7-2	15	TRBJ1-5	TGTGCCAGCAGCACCCTTTGGGGGCCCAATCAGCCCCAGCATTTT	CASSTLWGPNQPQHF
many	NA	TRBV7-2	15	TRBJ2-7	TGTGCCAGCAGCTTAGTTGCGGAGTTGGGCTACGAGCAGTACTTC	CASSLVAELGYEQYF
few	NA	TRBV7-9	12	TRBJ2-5	TGTGCCAGCAGCCCCTCCTCCGGAAAGACGTACTTC	CASSPSSGKTYF
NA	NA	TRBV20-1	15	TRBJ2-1	TGCAGTGCTAGGGACATTGCGAGCTCCTACAATGAGCAGTTCTTC	CSARDIASSYNEQFF
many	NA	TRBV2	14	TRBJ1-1	TGTGCCAGCAGTGTCGAGTACCTGAACACTGAAGCTTTCTTT	CASSVEYLNTEAFF
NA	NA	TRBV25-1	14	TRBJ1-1	TGTGCCAGCAGTGAATCGGGGGTTGTCACTGAAGCTTTCTTT	CASSESGVVTEAFF
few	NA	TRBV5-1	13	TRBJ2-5	TGCGCCAGCGTACGGGGAGCCCAAGAGACCCAGTACTTC	CASVRGAQETQYF
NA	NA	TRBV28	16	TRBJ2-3	TGTGCCAGCAGTTTTCTCGGGGGGCCGAACACAGATACGCAGTATTTT	CASSFLGGPNTDTQYF
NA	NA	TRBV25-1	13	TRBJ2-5	TGTGCCAGCAGGATAGGCAGTTGGGAGACCCAGTACTTC	CASRIGSWETQYF
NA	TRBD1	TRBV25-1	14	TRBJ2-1	TGTGCCAGCAGCCTGACAGGGCATCGGAATGAGCAGTTCTTC	CASSLTGHRNEQFF
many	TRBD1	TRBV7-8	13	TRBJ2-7	TGTGCCAGCAGCCCCAGGGGGCGCCGAGAGCAGTACTTC	CASSPRGRREQYF
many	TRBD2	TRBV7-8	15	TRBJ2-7	TGTGCCAGCAGCCCCCGGGGGACTAGCGACGACGAGCAGTACTTC	CASSPRGTSDDEQYF
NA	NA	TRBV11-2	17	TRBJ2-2	TGTGCCAGCAGCTTAGACGGAGCGAAATTCTACACCGGGGAGCTGTTTTTT	CASSLDGAKFYTGELFF
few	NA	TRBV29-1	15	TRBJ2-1	TGCAGCGTTGAAAAGGTGCCGGGAGAGAACAATGAGCAGTTCTTC	CSVEKVPGENNEQFF
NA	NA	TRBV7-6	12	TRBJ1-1	TGTGCCAGCAGCTACATCCTCTCTGAAGCTTTCTTT	CASSYILSEAFF
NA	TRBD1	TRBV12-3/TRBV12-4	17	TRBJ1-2	TGTGCCAGCAGATCGGTCAGGGGGCTTAGCAGGTCTGATGGCTACACCTTC	CASRSVRGLSRSDGYTF
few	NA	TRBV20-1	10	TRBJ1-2	TGCAGTGCTACGAGGGGTGGCTACACCTTC	CSATRGGYTF
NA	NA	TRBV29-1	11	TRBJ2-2	TGCAGCGTTGTTGGGACCGGGGAGCTGTTTTTT	CSVVGTGELFF
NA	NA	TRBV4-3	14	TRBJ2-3	TGCGCCAGCAGCCAAGACCCAAGAGTTGGTACGCAGTATTTT	CASSQDPRVGTQYF
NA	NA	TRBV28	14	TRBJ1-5	TGTGCCAGCAGTTTATCCAGACTCGTTCAGCCCCAGCATTTT	CASSLSRLVQPQHF
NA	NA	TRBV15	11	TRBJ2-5	TGTGCCACCAGCAGAGATGGAGCCCAGTACTTC	CATSRDGAQYF
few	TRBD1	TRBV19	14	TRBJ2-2	TGTGCCAGTAGTGTTTCACAGGGGTCCGGGGAGCTGTTTTTT	CASSVSQGSGELFF
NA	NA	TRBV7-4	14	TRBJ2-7	TGTGCCAGCAGCTTACAGGGAGGTCCGGGAGAGCAGTACTTC	CASSLQGGPGEQYF
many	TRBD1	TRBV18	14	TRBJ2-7	TGTGCCAGCTCACCAGGGACAGGGCGGTACGAGCAGTACTTC	CASSPGTGRYEQYF
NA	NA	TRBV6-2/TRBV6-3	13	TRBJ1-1	TGTGCCAGCAGTTTAGGGCAGTTTCCTGAAGCTTTCTTT	CASSLGQFPEAFF
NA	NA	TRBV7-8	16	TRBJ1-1	TGTGCCAGCAGCTTAGTGAAATGGGGCTTGAGCACTGAAGCTTTCTTT	CASSLVKWGLSTEAFF
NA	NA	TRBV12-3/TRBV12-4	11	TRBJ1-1	TGTGCCAGCGGCGGGGGCAGGAAAGCTTTCTTT	CASGGGRKAFF
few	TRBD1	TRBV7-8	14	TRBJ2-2	TGTGCCAGCAGCCGGGACAGGGTCCCCGGGGAGCTGTTTTTT	CASSRDRVPGELFF
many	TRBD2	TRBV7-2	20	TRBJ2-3	TGTGCCAGCAGCGAGGGACTAGCGGGGGCTTGGGGCAGGGGCACAGATACGCAGTATTTT	CASSEGLAGAWGRGTDTQYF
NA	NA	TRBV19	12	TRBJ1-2	TGTGCCAGCCGACAGCTTTCCTATGGCTACACCTTC	CASRQLSYGYTF
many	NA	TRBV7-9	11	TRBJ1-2	TGTGCCAGCAGCTTGGAGTATGGCTACACCTTC	CASSLEYGYTF
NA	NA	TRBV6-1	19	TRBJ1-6	TGTGCCAGCAGTGAAGCCCTATCCAGGGGAAGCTCCTATAATTCACCCCTCCACTTT	CASSEALSRGSSYNSPLHF
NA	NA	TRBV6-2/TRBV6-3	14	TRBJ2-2	TGTGCCAGCGATCGGGATTACAAGGTCGGGGAGCTGTTTTTT	CASDRDYKVGELFF
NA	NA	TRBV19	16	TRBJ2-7	TGTGCCAGTAGTACCCCACCGGACAGTCATTCCTACGAGCAGTACTTC	CASSTPPDSHSYEQYF